The clone carrying this T cell receptor (beta chain) showed up many times. Germline CDR1 KGHSH, CDR2 LQKENI. V was pared by 6 bases and J by 5 bases, with 10 bases between. There are 13 residues in the CDR3. The time point denotes: newly diagnosed GD, antithyroid drugs for less than 3 months. PBMC-extracted RNA yielded the TCR library. The data derive from a study of regulatory T cells in long-lasting Graves disease. CDR3-region Arm-PCR and iRepertoire HTBI primers produced the TCR beta libraries. Each CDR3 protein gets one entry after TCRdb re-called the multiplex PCR reads with MiXCR. Of roughly 410,000 distinct CDR3 sequences detected, about 15% appear once; the ten largest clones hold approximately 7.6%. These data were also filed under a second study, of T cells in Graves' hyperthyroidism and ophthalmopathy. That source reports: With the HTBI primer set, the TCR CDR3 went through a first round of RT-PCR.

The specimen was peripheral blood mononuclear cells (PBMCs), collected at new diagnosis, from a patient treated with antithyroid drugs. The receptor was derived from a woman between 35 and 50 years old with Graves disease. The gene calls are TRBV18 and TRBJ1-4; tentative D call: TRBD1 (6 bases). CDR3 sequence: CASSRGENEKLFF. As DNA, the CDR3 is TGTGCCAGCTCGAGGGGGGAAAATGAAAAACTGTTTTTT.